This T cell receptor beta chain came from a study of blood T cells in healthy people across ages. Germline V gene sequence: CDR1 SGHTA, CDR2 FQGNSA. This CDR3 region has 16 residues. V was clipped by 2 bases and J by 2 bases; unmatched bases: 8. It was with a sample-barcoded 5' primer and a J-beta primer mix that a second PCR of roughly 6 to 12 cycles was run. TCRdb called the 5' RACE reads again in MiXCR, with one record for every CDR3 protein. The data contain 600,000 to 1,000,000 distinct CDR3 sequences, about three fifths of them singletons. Comments on this clonotype: Its target is not known.

The study, taken as a whole, reports: As age increased, TCR beta diversity per million T cells fell in a roughly linear fashion. Since the PBMCs were unsorted, naive and antigen-experienced cells could not be conclusively compared.

The receptor's source is a man aged 25 to 40 in good health. The source material was blood. The chain recombines TRBV7-2 with TRBJ2-7, with 8 positions matching TRBD1. This CDR3 reads CASSLSPRDRTYEQYF. Here the CDR3 DNA reads TGTGCCAGCAGCTTAAGCCCACGGGACAGGACCTACGAGCAGTACTTC.